Each of the 5 T cell receptor beta chains below was sequenced from the same sample in a study of CD8 T cells in ankylosing spondylitis (dated by TCRdb to the late 2010s). The study at large found these results: A TCR beta motif of eight highly homologous amino acid variants appeared characteristic of blood from ankylosing spondylitis patients.

The library was generated by 5' RACE. TCRdb records Illumina HiSeq 2500 as the sequencer. TCRdb reanalyzed the raw reads on its own, using fastp at Q25 for trimming and MiXCR for clone calling, and kept in-frame beta chains. A single entry per CDR3 protein holds the most common genes and DNA from its merged rows. The sample has some 450,000 distinct CDR3 sequences on record, roughly 17% of them singletons. Over 0.9% of the sample lies in the top ten. Their antigens are not known. The sample was blood, either unsorted or a sorted T cell fraction (not recorded which). The source of these receptors is a male donor with ankylosing spondylitis.

The chain combines TRBV6-1 with TRBJ1-5; 8 nucleotides match TRBD1. The CDR3 totals 15 residues. After removal of 6 bases from V and 5 bases from J, the junction contained 9 bases not matched to a gene. Germline values: CDR1 MNHNS, CDR2 SASEGT. CDR3 coding DNA: TGTGCCAGCAGACAAGACAGGGGAGTACATCAGCCCCAGCATTTT. Residues: CASRQDRGVHQPQHF.

The rearrangement uses TRBV12-3 or TRBV12-4 and TRBJ2-1, with TRBD2 identical over 9 bases. Losses at the gene ends were 5 bases for V and 5 bases for J; bases not matched to a gene: 7. CDR3 length equals 15 residues. The CDR3, as DNA: TGTGCCAGCAGTCTGCGGGGGGGCCGCCACAATGAGCAGTTCTTC. It yields the protein CASSLRGGRHNEQFF.

This clonotype appeared many times. DNA of the CDR3: TGCAGTGCGGGTCGGCCGAACACTGAAGCTTTCTTT. Its protein is CSAGRPNTEAFF. V and J are TRBV20-1 and TRBJ1-1; D unresolved. Germline V gene lookup returns CDR1 DFQATT and CDR2 SNEGSKA (reference sequence). The CDR3 sequence is 12 residues long. Trimming took off 6 bases at V and 1 base at J, with 9 bases between the two ends.

Ten or more counts support this clonotype. The genes are TRBV5-1 and TRBJ2-7; 7 bases align to TRBD2. The CDR3 is 16 residues long. Germline V CDR1 and CDR2: SGHRS, YFSETQ. Losses at the gene ends were 0 bases for V and 7 bases for J; bases not matched to a gene: 13. The chain's CDR3 is CASSLAEAGLPGEQYF. The DNA of the CDR3 is TGCGCCAGCAGCTTGGCCGAAGCGGGACTCCCGGGGGAGCAGTACTTC.

This clonotype has only a few counts. This rearrangement joins TRBV20-1 to TRBJ2-1, with 10 bases that match TRBD2. The V and J ends lost 0 bases and 6 bases, in that order; junction bases with no gene match: 8. CDR1 DFQATT and CDR2 SNEGSKA come from the germline V gene (reference sequence). This CDR3 region has 16 residues. The chain's CDR3 is CSARDFPGLASNEQFF. The DNA of the CDR3 is TGCAGTGCTAGAGATTTCCCGGGACTAGCGAGCAATGAGCAGTTCTTC.